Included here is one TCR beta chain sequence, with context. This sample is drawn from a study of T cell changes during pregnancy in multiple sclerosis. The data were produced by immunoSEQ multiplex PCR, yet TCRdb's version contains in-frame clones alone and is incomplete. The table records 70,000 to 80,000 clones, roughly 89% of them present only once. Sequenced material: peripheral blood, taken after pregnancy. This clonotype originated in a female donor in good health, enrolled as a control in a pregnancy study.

The CDR3 protein is CASTKAGLTEAFF. DNA of the CDR3: TGTGCCAGCACGAAGGCGGGGCTCACTGAAGCTTTCTTT. This chain joins TRBV11-3 and TRBJ1-1, with TRBD1 as a possible D gene (5 bases). V lost 7 bases, J lost 4 bases, and 13 bases lay in between. The germline CDR1 and CDR2 sequences are SGHNT and YENEEA. The CDR3 has 13 amino acids.